The clone carrying this T cell receptor beta chain was seen more than once but under ten times. These data originate in a study of identical twins. This CDR3 contains 14 residues. Trimming pared 6 bases from V and 8 bases from J, leaving 16 bases between. Germline loops: CDR1 MGHDK, CDR2 SYGVNS. TCRdb reanalysed the 5' RACE reads using MiXCR and keeps one entry per CDR3 protein. The sample includes just under 550,000 distinct CDR3 sequences, 13% to 15% of them seen just once. These data were likewise used in another study, on yellow fever vaccine responses in identical twins.

The clonotype was recovered from a woman aged 18-29 years in good health. The chain combines TRBV25-1 with TRBJ1-4; D not certain. Specimen: CD4+ T cells sorted from blood. CDR3 DNA sequence: TGTGCCAGCAGACCCGGGCCCTTCGGGGAAAAACTGTTTTTT. It yields the protein CASRPGPFGEKLFF.